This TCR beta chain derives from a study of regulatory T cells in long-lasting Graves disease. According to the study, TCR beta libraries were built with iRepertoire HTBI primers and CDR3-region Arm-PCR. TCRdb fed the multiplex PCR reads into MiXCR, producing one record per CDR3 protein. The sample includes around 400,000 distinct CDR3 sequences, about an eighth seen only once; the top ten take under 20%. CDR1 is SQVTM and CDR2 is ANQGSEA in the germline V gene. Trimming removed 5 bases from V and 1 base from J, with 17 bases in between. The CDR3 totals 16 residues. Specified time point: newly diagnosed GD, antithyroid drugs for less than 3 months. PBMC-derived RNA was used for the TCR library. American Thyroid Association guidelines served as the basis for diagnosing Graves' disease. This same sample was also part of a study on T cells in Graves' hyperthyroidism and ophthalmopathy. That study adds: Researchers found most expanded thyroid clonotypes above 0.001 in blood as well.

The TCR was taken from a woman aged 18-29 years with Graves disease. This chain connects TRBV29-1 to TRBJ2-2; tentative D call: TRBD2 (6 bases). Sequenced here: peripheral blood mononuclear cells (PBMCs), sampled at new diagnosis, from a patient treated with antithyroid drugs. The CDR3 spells CSVLPAVAENTGELFF. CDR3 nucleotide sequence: TGCAGCGTTTTACCCGCAGTAGCGGAGAACACCGGGGAGCTGTTTTTT.